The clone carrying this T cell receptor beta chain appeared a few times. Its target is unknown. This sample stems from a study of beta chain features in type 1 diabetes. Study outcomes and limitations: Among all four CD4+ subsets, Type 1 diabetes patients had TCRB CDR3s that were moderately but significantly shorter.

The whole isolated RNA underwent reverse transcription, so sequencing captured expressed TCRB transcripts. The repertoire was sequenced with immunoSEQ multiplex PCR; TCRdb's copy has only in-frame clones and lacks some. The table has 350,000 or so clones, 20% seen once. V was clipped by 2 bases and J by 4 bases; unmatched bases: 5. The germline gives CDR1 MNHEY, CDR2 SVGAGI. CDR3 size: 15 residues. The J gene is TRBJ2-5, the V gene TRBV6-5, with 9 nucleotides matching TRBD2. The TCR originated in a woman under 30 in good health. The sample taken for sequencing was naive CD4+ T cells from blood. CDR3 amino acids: CASSYGQLAGETQYF. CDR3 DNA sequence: TGTGCCAGCAGTTACGGGCAACTAGCGGGAGAGACCCAGTACTTC.